The source of this T cell receptor (beta chain) is a study of CXCR3-negative and CXCR3-positive naive CD8 T cells. Study outcomes and limitations: Each naive subset displayed comparably high diversity, whereas memory CD8+ cells displayed much lower diversity. Relative to CXCR3-negative naive cells, CXCR3-positive naive cells had more hydrophobic TRB CDR3s. Partial loss of CXCR3 expression followed cryopreservation; most assays used fresh PBMCs.

On this clonotype itself: Antigen specificity is unknown.

Naive CD8+ T lymphocytes were specified as CD45RO-CCR7+CD27+CD95-. The CDR3 has 19 amino acids. Germline V gives CDR1 LGHDT, CDR2 YNNKEL (reference sequence). Through 5' RACE with UMI labels, the TRB cDNA libraries were prepared. TCRdb re-analyzed the 5' RACE reads; it lists each CDR3 protein once, without DNA. This sample's clone table lists 6,400 or so distinct CDR3 sequences. The V gene is TRBV3-1, the J gene TRBJ2-3; TCRdb picks TRBD2, but there is no DNA to check that call. The sequence came from a human donor in good health. Some clones in this sample may be carry-over from other donors' samples. The specimen sequenced was naive CXCR3+ CD8+ T cells from blood. Subset: CD45RO-CCR7+CD27+CD95- naive CD8+ T cells expressing CXCR3 (TNR3+). CDR3 region: CASSHHTRTSPPGVDTQYF.